This TCR beta chain originates from a study of blood T cells in healthy people across ages (dated by TCRdb to between 2014 and 2016). Broadly, across the study: In model experiments, template switching captured roughly one uniquely barcoded TCR beta cDNA molecule for every two T cells. The donors were split into four age groups: young (average 16 years), middle-aged (around 37), aged (over 55) and long-lived (approximately 80). Age-related changes in TCR beta repertoire diversity were measured in the study by deep sequencing normalized with unique cDNA molecular identifiers. Donors of different ages were randomly distributed across sequencing lanes to avoid experimental bias. For two donors (one aged 18 to 30 and one aged 80 or older), the study analyzed two additional independent replicas of 1 million unique cDNA reads from the same blood draw. What the authors observed across the whole study: A strong correlation was found between observed TCR beta diversity and the percentage of naive T cells measured by flow cytometry. As age increased, observed TCR beta diversity per million T cells dropped in a roughly linear way, and a significant reduction was already evident by age 40. Because donor CMV infection status was unknown, age-related changes in expanded clonotypes were potentially confounded. Estimates of total diversity based on one million sequenced T cells were regarded as lower bounds and as underestimates. Since profiling was done on bulk unsorted PBMCs, naive and antigen-experienced compartments could not be conclusively compared. The long-lived group showed more naive CD4+ T cells, fewer expanded clones and increased TCR diversity than the aged group, suggesting age selection.

Libraries were constructed by 5' RACE. The reads were generated on an Illumina HiSeq 2500. A second about 7 to 11 cycle PCR used a sample-barcoded 5' primer and a J-beta primer mix. A template-switch 5' adaptor carrying 12 random nucleotides introduced a unique molecular identifier onto each TCR beta cDNA molecule. Each sample yielded at least 3 million CDR3-containing paired-end reads. All of the RNA was converted into first-strand cDNA using the Mint cDNA synthesis kit, with a TRBC-specific oligonucleotide serving as the primer. Following uracil-DNA glycosylase treatment, a first 18-cycle PCR with universal primers M1SS and BC2_uni_R was performed on all cDNA. As for the authors' bioinformatics: Each sample was normalized by randomly selecting 1 million high-quality reads, each carrying a distinct molecular identifier. Reads sharing molecular identifiers were discarded rather than binned into consensus sequences. MiTCR, run with a Q25 quality threshold and the strictest error-elimination algorithm, handled CDR3 identification, clonotype clustering and error correction. A nonparametric unseen species model with Euler transformation was used to estimate lower-bound total TCR beta diversity. The public sequencing data were trimmed at Q25 with fastp and processed into clonotypes with MiXCR by TCRdb, which kept only in-frame beta chains. Rows merge per CDR3 protein into single entries with the most common DNA and genes. TCRdb, rather than the study authors, made the V and J calls. The sample table shows some 700,000 distinct CDR3 sequences, and about a fifth are seen once. The ten largest clones capture around 21% of the sample.

Concerning this clonotype: The target of this receptor is not known. No base qualities exist here, and no much larger clone lies one base off it.

V sheds 4 bases and J sheds 8 bases, leaving 21 bases between their ends. The CDR3 contains 16 residues, cysteine and phenylalanine counted. Only the CDR3 portion is preserved as DNA: 48 bases, with reading frame beginning at the first base. For CDR1 and CDR2, the germline V gene lists SGDLS and YYNGEE. The donors were roughly 39 Caucasian individuals from Russia, aged roughly 6 to 100 years, who were systemically healthy. Ten milliliters of peripheral blood were drawn from each donor into EDTA-treated Vacutainer tubes. PBMCs were isolated by Ficoll-Paque density-gradient centrifugation, with at least 6 million obtained per sample. Total RNA was extracted from PBMCs with Trizol reagent, with at least 6 micrograms obtained per sample. The percentages of naive CD45RAhigh/CD27high T cells were determined by flow cytometry on a PBMC aliquot from every donor.

The sequencing input was blood. The TCR was taken from a man between 65 and 79 years old in good health. The chain is made from TRBV9 and TRBJ2-2, and perhaps TRBD1 as D gene, on 6 matching bases. The DNA reads TGTGCCAGCAGCTCACGACTTACAATGGGGACAGGGGAGCTGTTTTTT. Its coded protein is CASSSRLTMGTGELFF.